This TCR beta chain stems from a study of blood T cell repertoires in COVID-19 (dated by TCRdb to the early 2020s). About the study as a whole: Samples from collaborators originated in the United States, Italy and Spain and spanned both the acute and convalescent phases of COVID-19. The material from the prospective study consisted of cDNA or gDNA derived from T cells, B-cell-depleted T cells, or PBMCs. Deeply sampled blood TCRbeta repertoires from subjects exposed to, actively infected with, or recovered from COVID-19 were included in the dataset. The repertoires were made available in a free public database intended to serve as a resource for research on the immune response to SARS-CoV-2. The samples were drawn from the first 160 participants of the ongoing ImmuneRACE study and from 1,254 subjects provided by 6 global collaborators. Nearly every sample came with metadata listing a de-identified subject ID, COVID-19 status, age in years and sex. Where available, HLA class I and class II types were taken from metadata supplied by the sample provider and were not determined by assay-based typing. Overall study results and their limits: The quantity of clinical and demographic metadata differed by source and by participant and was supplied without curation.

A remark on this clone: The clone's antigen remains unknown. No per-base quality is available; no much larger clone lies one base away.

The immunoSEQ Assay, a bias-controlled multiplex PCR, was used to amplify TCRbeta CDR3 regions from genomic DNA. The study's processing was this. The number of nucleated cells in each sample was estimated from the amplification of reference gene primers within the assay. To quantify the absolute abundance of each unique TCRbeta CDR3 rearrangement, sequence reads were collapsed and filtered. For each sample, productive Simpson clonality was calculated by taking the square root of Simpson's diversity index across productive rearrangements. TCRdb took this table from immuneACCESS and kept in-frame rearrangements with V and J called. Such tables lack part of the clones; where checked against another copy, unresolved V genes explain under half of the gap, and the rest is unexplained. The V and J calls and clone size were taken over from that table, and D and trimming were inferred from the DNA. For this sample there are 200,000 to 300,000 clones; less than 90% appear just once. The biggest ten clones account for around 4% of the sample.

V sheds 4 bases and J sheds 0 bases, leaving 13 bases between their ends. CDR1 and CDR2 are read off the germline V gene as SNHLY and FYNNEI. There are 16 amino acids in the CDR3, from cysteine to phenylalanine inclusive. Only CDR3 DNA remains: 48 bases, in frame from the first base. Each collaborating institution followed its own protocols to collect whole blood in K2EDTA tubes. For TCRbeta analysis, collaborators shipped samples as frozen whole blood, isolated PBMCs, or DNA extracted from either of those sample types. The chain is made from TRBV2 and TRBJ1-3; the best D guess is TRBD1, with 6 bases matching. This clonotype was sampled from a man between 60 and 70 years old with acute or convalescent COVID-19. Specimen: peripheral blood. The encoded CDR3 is CASSGGWDISGNTIYF. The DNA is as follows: TGTGCCAGCAGTGGGGGTTGGGACATCTCTGGAAACACCATATATTTT.